The present entry profiles one T cell receptor (beta chain) with its context. Antigen: not known. The data were obtained in a study of PD-1 blockade in classical Hodgkin lymphoma. V lost 4 bases to trimming and J lost 0 bases, with 12 bases between them. Per germline, CDR1 ENHRY and CDR2 SYGVKD. This CDR3 contains 15 residues. Patients all relapsed after autologous stem cell transplantation, and there was variation in brentuximab vedotin exposure. Produced via immunoSEQ multiplex PCR; TCRdb's table is partial and in-frame only. The sample records 9,500 to 13,000 clones, approximately 82% being singletons. Broader study findings: Reports described newly diagnosed patients as having lower baseline TCR diversity than healthy donors. Unlike CD8+ TCR diversity, which did not rise significantly by C4D1, CD4+ TCR diversity did. Some patients started nivolumab under 1 year after ASCT, and they were excluded.

The sequences come from peripheral blood mononuclear cells (PBMCs), collected before the second cycle of nivolumab. This TCR was recovered from a human donor with classical Hodgkin lymphoma. The genes are TRBV10-3 and TRBJ1-2; the D gene is possibly TRBD1 (6 bases). CDR3 coding DNA: TGTGCCATCAGTGGGGGGACAAACTCTAACTATGGCTACACCTTC. Translated: CAISGGTNSNYGYTF.